This T cell receptor (beta chain) was sequenced during a study of blood T cell repertoires in COVID-19 (TCRdb year 2020). Study-wide context: Samples from collaborators originated in the United States, Italy and Spain and spanned both the acute and convalescent phases of COVID-19. The material from the prospective study consisted of cDNA or gDNA derived from T cells, B-cell-depleted T cells, or PBMCs. Subjects who had been exposed to COVID-19, were actively infected with it, or had recovered from it provided the deeply sampled blood TCRbeta repertoires that made up the dataset. A freely available public database, intended as a resource for researchers studying the immune response to SARS-CoV-2, is where the repertoires were released. The samples were drawn from two sources: the first 160 participants of the ongoing ImmuneRACE study, and over 950 subjects contributed by 6 global collaborators. Sample metadata almost always included a de-identified subject ID, COVID-19 status, age in years and sex. Where available, HLA class I and class II types were obtained from metadata supplied by the sample provider rather than from assay-based typing.

The CDR3 contains 13 residues, cysteine and phenylalanine counted. The sequence is cut down to CDR3 DNA, 39 bases in frame from base 1. Based on the germline V gene (reference sequence), the CDR1 and CDR2 sequences are GTSNPN and SVGIG. V was cut back by 2 bases and J by 4 bases, leaving a gap of 11 bases between them. The immunoSEQ Assay, a bias-controlled multiplex PCR, was used to amplify TCRbeta CDR3 regions from genomic DNA. Under the source paper's analysis protocol: The number of nucleated cells in each sample was estimated by amplification of reference gene primers within the assay. To quantify the absolute abundance of each unique TCRbeta CDR3 rearrangement, sequence reads were collapsed and filtered. For each sample, productive Simpson clonality was calculated as the square root of Simpson's diversity index across productive rearrangements. Imported from immuneACCESS, the table was reduced by TCRdb to in-frame sequences with V and J called. These copies leave out some clones; in studies compared against another copy, an unresolved V gene accounts for under half, and the cause of the remainder is not known. That table is the source of V, J and clone size, and D and trimming were worked out from the DNA. This sample has 210,000 or so clones in its table, and 65% to 85% of those were observed once. Under 11% of the sample is in the top ten clones.

Beyond this particular receptor, the publication reports: The amount of clinical and demographic metadata varied by source and participant and was provided uncurated.

The collaborating institutions used their own protocols to collect whole blood in K2EDTA tubes. For TCRbeta analysis, collaborators shipped samples in one of three forms: frozen whole blood, isolated PBMCs, or DNA extracted from either of those sample types. On this clone: The antigen it binds to is not known. Nothing much larger sits one base from this clone, and base qualities are not available.

Recombination linked TRBV30 to TRBJ1-1, with no confidently assigned D gene. The source is a woman of 80 years or more with acute or convalescent COVID-19. Sequencing used peripheral blood. DNA sequence: TGTGCCTGGAGTCTCGCGGGTTCCACTGAAGCTTTCTTT. Its translation reads: CAWSLAGSTEAFF.